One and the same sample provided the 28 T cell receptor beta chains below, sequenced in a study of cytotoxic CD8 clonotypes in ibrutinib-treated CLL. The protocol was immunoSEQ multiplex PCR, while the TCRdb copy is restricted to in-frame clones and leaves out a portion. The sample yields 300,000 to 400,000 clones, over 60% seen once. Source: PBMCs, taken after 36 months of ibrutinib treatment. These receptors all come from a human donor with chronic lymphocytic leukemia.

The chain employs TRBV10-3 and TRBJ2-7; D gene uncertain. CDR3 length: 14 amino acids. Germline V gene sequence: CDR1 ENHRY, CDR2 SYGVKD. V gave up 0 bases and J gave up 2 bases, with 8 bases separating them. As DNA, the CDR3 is TGTGCCATCAGTGAGTCTGGACGGACCTACGAGCAGTACTTC. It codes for CAISESGRTYEQYF.

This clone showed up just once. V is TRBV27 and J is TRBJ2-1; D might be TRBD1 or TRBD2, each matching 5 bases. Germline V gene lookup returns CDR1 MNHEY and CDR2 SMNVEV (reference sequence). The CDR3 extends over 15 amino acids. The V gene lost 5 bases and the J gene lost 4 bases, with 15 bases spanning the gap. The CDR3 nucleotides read TGTGCCAGCAGTACCCCGAGGGGAACATACAATGAGCAGTTCTTC. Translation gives CASSTPRGTYNEQFF.

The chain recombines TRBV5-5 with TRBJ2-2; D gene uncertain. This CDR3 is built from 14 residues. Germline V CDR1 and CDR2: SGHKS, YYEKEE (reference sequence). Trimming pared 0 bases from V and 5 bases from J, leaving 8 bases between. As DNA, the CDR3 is TGTGCCAGCAGCTTGGCGCCCGGGACCGGGGAGCTGTTTTTT. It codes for CASSLAPGTGELFF.

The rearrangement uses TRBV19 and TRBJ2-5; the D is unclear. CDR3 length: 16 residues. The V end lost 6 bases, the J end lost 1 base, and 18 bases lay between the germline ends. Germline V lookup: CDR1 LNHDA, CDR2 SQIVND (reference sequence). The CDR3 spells CASSPFPRPAQETQYF. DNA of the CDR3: TGTGCCAGTAGCCCTTTCCCTCGCCCAGCCCAAGAGACCCAGTACTTC. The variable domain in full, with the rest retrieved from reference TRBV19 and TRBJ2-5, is DGGITQSPKYLFRKEGQNVTLSCEQNLNHDAMYWYRQDPGQGLRLIYYSQIVNDFQKGDIAEGYSVSREKKESFPLTVTSAQKNPTAFYLCASSPFPRPAQETQYFGPGTRLLVL.

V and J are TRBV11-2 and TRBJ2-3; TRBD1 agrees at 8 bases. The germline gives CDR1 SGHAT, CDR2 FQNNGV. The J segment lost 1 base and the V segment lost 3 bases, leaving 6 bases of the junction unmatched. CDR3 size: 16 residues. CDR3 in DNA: TGTGCCAGCAGCTTTCTCCAGGGACAGGGCACAGATACGCAGTATTTT. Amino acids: CASSFLQGQGTDTQYF.

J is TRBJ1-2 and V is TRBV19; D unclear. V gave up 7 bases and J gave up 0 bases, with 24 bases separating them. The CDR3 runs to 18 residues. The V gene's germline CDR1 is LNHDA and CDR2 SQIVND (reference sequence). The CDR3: CASIGNDLAQTTNYGYTF. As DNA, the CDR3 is TGTGCCAGTATCGGGAACGATCTGGCACAGACAACTAACTATGGCTACACCTTC.

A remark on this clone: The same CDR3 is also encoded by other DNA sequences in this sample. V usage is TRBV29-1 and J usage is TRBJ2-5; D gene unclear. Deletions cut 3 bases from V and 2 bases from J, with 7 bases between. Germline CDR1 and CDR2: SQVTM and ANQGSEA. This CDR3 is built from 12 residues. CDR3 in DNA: TGCAGCGTTGACGGCATTCAAGAGACCCAGTACTTC. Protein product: CSVDGIQETQYF. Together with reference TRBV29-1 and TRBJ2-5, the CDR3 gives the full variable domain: SAVISQKPSRDICQRGTSLTIQCQVDSQVTMMFWYRQQPGQSLTLIATANQGSEATYESGFVIDKFPISRPNLTFSTLTVSNMSPEDSSIYLCSVDGIQETQYFGPGTRLLVL.

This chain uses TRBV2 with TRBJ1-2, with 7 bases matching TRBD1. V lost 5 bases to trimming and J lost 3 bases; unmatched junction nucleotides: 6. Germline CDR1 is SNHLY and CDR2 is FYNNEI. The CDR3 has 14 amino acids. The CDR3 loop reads CASSNTGDHYGYTF. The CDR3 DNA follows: TGTGCCAGCAGTAATACAGGGGACCACTATGGCTACACCTTC.

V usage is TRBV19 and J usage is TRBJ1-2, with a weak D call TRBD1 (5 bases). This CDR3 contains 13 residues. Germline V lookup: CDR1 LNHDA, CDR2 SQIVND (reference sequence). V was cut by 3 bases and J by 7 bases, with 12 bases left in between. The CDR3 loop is CASSIDGAGGYTF. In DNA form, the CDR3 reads TGTGCCAGTAGTATTGATGGGGCGGGTGGCTACACCTTC.

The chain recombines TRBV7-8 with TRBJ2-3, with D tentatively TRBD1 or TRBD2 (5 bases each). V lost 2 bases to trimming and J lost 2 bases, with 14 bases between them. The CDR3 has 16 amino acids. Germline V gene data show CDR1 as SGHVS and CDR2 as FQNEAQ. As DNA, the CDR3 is TGTGCCAGCAGCTTAATCGGCCGGGGCGTCACAGATACGCAGTATTTT. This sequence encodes CASSLIGRGVTDTQYF.

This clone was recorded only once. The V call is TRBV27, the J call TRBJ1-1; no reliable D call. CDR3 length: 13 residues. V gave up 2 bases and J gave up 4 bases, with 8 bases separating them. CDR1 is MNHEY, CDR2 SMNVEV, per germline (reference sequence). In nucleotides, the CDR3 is TGTGCCAGCAGTTTAATGGGGAGCACTGAAGCTTTCTTT. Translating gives CASSLMGSTEAFF.

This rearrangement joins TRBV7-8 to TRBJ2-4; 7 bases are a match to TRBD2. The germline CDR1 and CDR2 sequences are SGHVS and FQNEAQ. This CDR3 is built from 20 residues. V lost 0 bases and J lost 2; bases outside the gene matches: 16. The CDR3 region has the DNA TGTGCCAGCAGCTTAGCGCCTGGGGGGGAGGCTTTGACAACCAAAAACATTCAGTACTTC. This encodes CASSLAPGGEALTTKNIQYF.

CDR3 loop: CASSLVRGRDTEAFF. The DNA for the CDR3 is TGTGCCAGCAGCTTAGTAAGGGGGCGGGACACTGAAGCTTTCTTT. This chain links TRBV7-8 with TRBJ1-1; TRBD1 agrees at 7 bases. In germline, CDR1 is SGHVS, CDR2 FQNEAQ. With 1 base clipped from V and 3 bases from J, the junction kept 5 bases outside the gene matches. The CDR3 has 15 amino acids.

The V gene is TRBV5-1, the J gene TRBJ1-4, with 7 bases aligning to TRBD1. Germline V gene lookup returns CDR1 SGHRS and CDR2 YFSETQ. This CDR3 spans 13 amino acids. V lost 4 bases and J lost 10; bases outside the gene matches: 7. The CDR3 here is CASSDRVRGKLFF. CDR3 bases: TGCGCCAGCAGCGACAGGGTGCGGGGAAAACTGTTTTTT.

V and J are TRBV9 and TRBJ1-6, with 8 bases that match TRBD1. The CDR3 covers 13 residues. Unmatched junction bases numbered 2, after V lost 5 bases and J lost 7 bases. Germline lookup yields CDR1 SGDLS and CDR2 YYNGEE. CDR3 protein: CASRGQGNSPLHF. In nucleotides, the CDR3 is TGTGCCAGCAGAGGACAGGGAAATTCACCCCTCCACTTT.

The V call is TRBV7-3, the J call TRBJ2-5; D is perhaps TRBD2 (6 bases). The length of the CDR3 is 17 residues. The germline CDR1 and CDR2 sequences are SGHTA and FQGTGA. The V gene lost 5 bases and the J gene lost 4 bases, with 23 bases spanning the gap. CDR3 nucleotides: TGTGCCAGCAGCGCCCTGGGCTCAGCGGGTGGCGGAGAGACCCAGTACTTC. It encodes CASSALGSAGGGETQYF.

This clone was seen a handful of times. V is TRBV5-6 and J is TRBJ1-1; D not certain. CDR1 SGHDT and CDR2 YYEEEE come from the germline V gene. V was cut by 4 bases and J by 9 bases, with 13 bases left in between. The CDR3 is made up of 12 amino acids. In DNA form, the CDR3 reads TGTGCCAGCAGCACGGGCCCAGCAAAAGCTTTCTTT. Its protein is CASSTGPAKAFF.

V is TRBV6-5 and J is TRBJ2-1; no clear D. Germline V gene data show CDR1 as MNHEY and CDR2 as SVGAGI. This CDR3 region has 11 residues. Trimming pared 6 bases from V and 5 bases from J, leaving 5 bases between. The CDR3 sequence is CASRINNEQFF. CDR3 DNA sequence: TGTGCCAGCAGGATTAACAATGAGCAGTTCTTC.

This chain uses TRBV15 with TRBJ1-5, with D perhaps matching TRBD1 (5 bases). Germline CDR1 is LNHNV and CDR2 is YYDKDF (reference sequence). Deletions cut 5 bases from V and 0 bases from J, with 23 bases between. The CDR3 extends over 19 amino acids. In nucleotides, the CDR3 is TGTGCCACCAGCCTCCGGGGGGGACTCCGCATGAATAGCAATCAGCCCCAGCATTTT. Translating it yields CATSLRGGLRMNSNQPQHF.

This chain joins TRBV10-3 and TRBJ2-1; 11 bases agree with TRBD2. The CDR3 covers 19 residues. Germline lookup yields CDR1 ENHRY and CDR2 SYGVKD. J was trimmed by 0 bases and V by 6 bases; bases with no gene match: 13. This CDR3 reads CAIRDLLAGAGSSYNEQFF. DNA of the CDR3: TGTGCCATCAGGGACCTACTAGCGGGAGCCGGAAGCTCCTACAATGAGCAGTTCTTC.

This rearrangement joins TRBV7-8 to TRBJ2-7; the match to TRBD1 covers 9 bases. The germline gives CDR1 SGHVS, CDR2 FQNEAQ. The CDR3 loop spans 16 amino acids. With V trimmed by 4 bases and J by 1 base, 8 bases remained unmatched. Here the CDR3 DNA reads TGTGCCAGCAGCTCTTTACAGGGGGCCACGTCCTACGAGCAGTACTTC. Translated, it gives CASSSLQGATSYEQYF.

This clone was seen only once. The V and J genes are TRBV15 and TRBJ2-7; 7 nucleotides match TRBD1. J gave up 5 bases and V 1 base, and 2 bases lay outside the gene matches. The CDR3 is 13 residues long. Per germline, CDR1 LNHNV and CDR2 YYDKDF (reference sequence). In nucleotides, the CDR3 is TGTGCCACCAGCAGAGGACAGGGACACGAGCAGTACTTC. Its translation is CATSRGQGHEQYF.

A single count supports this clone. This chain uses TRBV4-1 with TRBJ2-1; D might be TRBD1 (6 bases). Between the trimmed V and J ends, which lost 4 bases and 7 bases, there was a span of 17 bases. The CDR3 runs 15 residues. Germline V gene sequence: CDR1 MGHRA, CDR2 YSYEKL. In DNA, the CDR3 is TGCGCCAGCAGCCGATCCTGGACAGCCATGAATGAGCAGTTCTTC. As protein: CASSRSWTAMNEQFF.

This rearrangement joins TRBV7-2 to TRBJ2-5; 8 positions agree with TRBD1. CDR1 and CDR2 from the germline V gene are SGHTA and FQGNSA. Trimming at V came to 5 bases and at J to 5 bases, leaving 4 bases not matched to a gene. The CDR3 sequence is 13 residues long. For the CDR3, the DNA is TGTGCCAGCAGCACAGACAGGGGTGAGACCCAGTACTTC. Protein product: CASSTDRGETQYF.

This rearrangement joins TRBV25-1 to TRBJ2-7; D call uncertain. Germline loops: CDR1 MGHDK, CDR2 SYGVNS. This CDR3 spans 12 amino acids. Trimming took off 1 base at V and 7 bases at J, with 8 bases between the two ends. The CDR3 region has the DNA TGTGCCAGCAGTGAATGGCTCGCGGAGCAGTACTTC. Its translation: CASSEWLAEQYF.

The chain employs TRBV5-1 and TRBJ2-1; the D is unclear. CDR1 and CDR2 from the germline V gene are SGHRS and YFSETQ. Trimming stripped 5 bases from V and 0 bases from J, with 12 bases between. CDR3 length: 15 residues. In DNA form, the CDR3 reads TGCGCCAGCAGTAATCCAGCCAGCTCCTACAATGAGCAGTTCTTC. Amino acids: CASSNPASSYNEQFF.

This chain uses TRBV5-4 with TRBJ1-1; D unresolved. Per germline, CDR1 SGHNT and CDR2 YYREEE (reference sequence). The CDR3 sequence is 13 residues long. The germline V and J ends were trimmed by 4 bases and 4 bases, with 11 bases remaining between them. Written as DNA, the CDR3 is TGTGCCAGCAGCACGGAGGCGGGCACTGAAGCTTTCTTT. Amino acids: CASSTEAGTEAFF.

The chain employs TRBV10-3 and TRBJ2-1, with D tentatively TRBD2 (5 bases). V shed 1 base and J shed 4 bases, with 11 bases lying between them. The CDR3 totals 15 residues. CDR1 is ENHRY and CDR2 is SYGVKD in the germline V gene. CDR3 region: CAISEFSGRYNEQFF. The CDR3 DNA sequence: TGTGCCATCAGTGAGTTCAGCGGAAGGTACAATGAGCAGTTCTTC.